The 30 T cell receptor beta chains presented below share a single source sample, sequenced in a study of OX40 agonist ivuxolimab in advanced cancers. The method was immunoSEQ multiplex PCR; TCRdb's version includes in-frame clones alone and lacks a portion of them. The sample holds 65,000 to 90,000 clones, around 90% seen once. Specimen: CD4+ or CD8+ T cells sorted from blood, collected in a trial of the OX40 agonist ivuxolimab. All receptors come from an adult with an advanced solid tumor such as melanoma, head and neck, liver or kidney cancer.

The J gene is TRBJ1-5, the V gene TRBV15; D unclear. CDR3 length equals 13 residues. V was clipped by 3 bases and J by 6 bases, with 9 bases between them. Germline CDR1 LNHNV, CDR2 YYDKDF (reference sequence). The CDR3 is CATSRFLGQPQHF. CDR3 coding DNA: TGTGCCACCAGCAGGTTCCTGGGTCAGCCCCAGCATTTT.

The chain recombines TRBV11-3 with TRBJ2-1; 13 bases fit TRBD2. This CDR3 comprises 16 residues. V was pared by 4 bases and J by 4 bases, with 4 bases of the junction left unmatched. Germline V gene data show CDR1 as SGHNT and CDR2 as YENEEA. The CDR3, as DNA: TGTGCCAGCAGCTCCGGACTAGCGGGAGATTACAATGAGCAGTTCTTC. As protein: CASSSGLAGDYNEQFF.

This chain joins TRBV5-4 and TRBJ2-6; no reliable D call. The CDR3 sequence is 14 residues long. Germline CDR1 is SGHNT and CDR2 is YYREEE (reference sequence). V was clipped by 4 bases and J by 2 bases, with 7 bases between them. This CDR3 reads CASSALPGANVLTF. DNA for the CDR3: TGTGCCAGCAGCGCTTTGCCTGGGGCCAACGTCCTGACTTTC.

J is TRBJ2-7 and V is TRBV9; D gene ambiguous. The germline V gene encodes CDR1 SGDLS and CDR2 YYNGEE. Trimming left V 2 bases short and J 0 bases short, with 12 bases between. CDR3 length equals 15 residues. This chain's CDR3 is CASSVGPASSYEQYF. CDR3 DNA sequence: TGTGCCAGCAGCGTCGGGCCAGCGAGCTCCTACGAGCAGTACTTC.

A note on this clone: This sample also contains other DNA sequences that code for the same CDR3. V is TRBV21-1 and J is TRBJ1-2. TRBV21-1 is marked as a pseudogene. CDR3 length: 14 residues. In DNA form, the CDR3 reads TGTGCCAGCAGCAAAGCAGTAGGGAACTATGGCTATACCTTC. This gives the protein CASSKAVGNYGYTF.

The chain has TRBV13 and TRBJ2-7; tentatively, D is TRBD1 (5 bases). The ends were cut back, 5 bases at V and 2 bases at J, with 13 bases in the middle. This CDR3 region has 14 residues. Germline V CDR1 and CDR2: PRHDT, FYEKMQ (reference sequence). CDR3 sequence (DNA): TGTGCCAGCAGCGGGGCTTTTAGGACCTACGAGCAGTACTTC. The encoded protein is CASSGAFRTYEQYF.

The CDR3 is CASSLQGYEQYF. CDR3 DNA: TGCGCCAGCAGCCTACAGGGATACGAGCAGTACTTC. This chain uses TRBV10-2 with TRBJ2-7, with D maybe TRBD1 (6 bases). CDR1 and CDR2 from the germline V gene are WSHSY and SAAADI. Deletions cut 6 bases from V and 4 bases from J, with 10 bases between. The CDR3 consists of 12 residues.

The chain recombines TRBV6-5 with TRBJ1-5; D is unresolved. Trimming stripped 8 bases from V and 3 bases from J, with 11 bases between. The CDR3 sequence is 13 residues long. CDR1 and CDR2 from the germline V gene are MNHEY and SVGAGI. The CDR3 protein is CASGLDYNQPQHF. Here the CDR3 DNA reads TGTGCCAGCGGCCTAGATTACAATCAGCCCCAGCATTTT.

The CDR3 loop reads CASSFSTSGETQYF. The DNA for the CDR3 is TGTGCCAGCAGTTTCTCGACTAGCGGTGAGACCCAGTACTTC. The chain combines TRBV27 with TRBJ2-5; 9 bases are a match to TRBD2. V lost 3 bases to trimming and J lost 5 bases; unmatched junction nucleotides: 4. The CDR3 has 14 residues. CDR1 and CDR2 (germline): MNHEY, SMNVEV (reference sequence).

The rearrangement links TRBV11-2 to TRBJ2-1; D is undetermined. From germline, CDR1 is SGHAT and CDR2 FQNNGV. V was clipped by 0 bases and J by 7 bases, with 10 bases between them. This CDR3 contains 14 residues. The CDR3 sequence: CASSLDDDLNEQFF. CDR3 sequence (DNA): TGTGCCAGCAGCTTAGATGACGACTTAAATGAGCAGTTCTTC.

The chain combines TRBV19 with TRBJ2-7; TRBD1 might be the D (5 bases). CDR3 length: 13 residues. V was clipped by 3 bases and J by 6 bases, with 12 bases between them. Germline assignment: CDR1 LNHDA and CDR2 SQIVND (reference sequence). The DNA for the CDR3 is TGTGCCAGTAGTATCACAGCAGGGTCCGAGCAGTACTTC. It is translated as CASSITAGSEQYF.

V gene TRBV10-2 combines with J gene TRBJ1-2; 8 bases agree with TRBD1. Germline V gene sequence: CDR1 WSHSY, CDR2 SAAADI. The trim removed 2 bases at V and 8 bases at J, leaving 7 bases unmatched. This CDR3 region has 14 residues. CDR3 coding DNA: TGCGCCAGCAGTGAGGCGGGACAGGCGCACGGCTACACCTTC. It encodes CASSEAGQAHGYTF.

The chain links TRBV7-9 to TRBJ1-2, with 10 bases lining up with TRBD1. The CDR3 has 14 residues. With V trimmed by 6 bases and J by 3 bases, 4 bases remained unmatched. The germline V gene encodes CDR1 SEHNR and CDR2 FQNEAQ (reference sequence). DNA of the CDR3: TGTGCCAGCAGTTCGGGACAGGGGTACTATGGCTACACCTTC. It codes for CASSSGQGYYGYTF.

Here the CDR3 DNA reads TGTGCCAGCAGCTTATTAGTATCAAATTATGGCTACACCTTC. As protein: CASSLLVSNYGYTF. The V gene is TRBV7-9, the J gene TRBJ1-2, with unresolved D. The germline CDR1 and CDR2 sequences are SEHNR and FQNEAQ (reference sequence). This CDR3 is 14 amino acids long. V dropped 2 bases and J dropped 5 bases, with 12 bases sitting between them.

The CDR3 loop is CASSLFSGLNTEAFF. Written as DNA, the CDR3 is TGTGCCAGCAGCCTCTTTTCGGGGTTGAACACTGAAGCTTTCTTT. J is TRBJ1-1 and V is TRBV7-9; D gene ambiguous. CDR3 length: 15 amino acids. Germline-derived CDR1 and CDR2 are SEHNR and FQNEAQ (reference sequence). V was pared by 5 bases and J by 0 bases, with 13 bases between.

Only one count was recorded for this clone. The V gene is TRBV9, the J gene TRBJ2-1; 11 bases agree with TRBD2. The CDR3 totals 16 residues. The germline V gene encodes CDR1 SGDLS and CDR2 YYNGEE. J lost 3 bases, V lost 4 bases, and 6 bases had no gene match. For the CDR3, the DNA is TGTGCCAGCAGCCCTATGGGACTAGCGGTCTACAATGAGCAGTTCTTC. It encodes CASSPMGLAVYNEQFF. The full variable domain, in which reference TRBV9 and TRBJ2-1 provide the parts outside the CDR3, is DSGVTQTPKHLITATGQRVTLRCSPRSGDLSVYWYQQSLDQGLQFLIQYYNGEERAKGNILERFSAQQFPDLHSELNLSSLELGDSALYFCASSPMGLAVYNEQFFGPGTRLTVL.

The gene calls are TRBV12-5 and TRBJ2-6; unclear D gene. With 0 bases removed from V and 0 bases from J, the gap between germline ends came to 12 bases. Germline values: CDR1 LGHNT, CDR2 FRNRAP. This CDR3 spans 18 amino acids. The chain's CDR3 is CASGLVWDLVSGANVLTF. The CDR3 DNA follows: TGTGCTAGTGGTTTGGTTTGGGATCTCGTCTCTGGGGCCAACGTCCTGACTTTC.

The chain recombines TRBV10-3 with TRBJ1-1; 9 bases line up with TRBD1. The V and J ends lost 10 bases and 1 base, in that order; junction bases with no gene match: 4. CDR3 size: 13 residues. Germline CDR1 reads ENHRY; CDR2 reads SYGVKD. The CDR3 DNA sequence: TGTGCCAGCAAGGACAGGGGGAACACTGAAGCTTTCTTT. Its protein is CASKDRGNTEAFF.

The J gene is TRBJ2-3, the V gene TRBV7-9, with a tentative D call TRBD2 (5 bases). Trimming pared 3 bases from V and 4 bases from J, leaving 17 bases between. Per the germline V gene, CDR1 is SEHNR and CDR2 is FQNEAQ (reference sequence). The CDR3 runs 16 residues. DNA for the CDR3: TGTGCCAGCAGCTTGGGCGGACTTCAATACGCAGATACGCAGTATTTT. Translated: CASSLGGLQYADTQYF.

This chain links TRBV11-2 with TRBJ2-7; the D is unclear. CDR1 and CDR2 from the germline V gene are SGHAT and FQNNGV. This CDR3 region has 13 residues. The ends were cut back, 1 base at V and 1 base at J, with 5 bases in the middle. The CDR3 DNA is TGTGCCAGCAGCTTAGTAGGGTCCTACGAGCAGTACTTC. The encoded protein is CASSLVGSYEQYF.

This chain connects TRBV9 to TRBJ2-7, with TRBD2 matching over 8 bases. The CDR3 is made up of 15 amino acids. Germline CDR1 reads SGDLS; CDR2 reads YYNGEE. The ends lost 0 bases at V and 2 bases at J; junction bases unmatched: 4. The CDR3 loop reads CASSVGTSSTYEQYF. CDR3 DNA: TGTGCCAGCAGCGTAGGGACTAGCAGTACCTACGAGCAGTACTTC.

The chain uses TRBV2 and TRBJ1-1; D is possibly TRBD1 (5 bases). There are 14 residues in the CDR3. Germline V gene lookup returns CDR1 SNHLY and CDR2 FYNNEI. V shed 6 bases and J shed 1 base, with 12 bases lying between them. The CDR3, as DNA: TGTGCCAGCAGCGATTTAACAGGGAACACTGAAGCTTTCTTT. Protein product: CASSDLTGNTEAFF.

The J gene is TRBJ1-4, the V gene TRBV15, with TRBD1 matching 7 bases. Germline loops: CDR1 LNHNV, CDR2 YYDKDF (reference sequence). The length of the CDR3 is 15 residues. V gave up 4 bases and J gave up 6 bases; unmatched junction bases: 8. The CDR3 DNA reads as TGTGCCACCAGCAAAAGACAGGGAGGAGATGAAAAACTGTTTTTT. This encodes CATSKRQGGDEKLFF.

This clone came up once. The CDR3 coding sequence is TGCGCCAGCAGTGAGACGCTAGCGGGGGGGCCCTCCTACAATGAGCAGTTCTTC. Translating it yields CASSETLAGGPSYNEQFF. The V and J genes are TRBV10-1 and TRBJ2-1, with 12 positions matching TRBD2. Germline CDR1 reads WNHNN; CDR2 reads SYGVQD (reference sequence). V lost 2 bases to trimming and J lost 0 bases; unmatched junction nucleotides: 5. The CDR3 loop spans 18 amino acids.

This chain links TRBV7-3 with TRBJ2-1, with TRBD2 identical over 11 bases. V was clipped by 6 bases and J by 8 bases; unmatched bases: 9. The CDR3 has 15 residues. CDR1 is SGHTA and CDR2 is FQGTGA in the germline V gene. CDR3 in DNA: TGTGCCAGCAGACATCTAGCGGGGGGCCGCGATGAGCAGTTCTTC. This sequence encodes CASRHLAGGRDEQFF.

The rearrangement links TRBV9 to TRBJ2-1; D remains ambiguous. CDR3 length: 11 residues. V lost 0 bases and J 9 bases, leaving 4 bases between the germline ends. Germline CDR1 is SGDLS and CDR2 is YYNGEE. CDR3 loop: CASSVASEQFF. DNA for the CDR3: TGTGCCAGCAGCGTAGCAAGTGAGCAGTTCTTC.

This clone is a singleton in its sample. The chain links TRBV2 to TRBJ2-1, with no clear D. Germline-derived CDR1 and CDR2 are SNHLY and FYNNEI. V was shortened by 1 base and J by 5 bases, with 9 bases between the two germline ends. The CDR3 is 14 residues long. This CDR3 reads CASSEEWQNNEQFF. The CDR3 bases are TGTGCCAGCAGTGAAGAGTGGCAGAACAATGAGCAGTTCTTC.

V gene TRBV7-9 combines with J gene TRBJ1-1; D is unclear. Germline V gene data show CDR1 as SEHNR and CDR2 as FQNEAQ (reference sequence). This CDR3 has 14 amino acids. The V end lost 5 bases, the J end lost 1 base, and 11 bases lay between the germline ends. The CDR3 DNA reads TGTGCCAGCAGCCGTTTTGAGACGAACACTGAAGCTTTCTTT. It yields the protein CASSRFETNTEAFF.

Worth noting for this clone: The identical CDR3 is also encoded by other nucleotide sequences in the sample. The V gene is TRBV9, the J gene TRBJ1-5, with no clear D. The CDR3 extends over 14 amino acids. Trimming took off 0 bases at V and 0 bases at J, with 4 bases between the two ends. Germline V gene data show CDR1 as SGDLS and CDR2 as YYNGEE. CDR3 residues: CASSVGGSNQPQHF. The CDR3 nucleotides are TGTGCCAGCAGCGTAGGCGGTAGCAATCAGCCCCAGCATTTT.

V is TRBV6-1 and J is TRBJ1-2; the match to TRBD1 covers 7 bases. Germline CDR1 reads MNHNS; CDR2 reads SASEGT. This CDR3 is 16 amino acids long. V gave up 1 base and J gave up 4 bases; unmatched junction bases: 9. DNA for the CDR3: TGTGCCAGCAGTGAAGGGAAAGGGACAGCTTTCTATGGCTACACCTTC. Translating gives CASSEGKGTAFYGYTF.